This TCR beta chain was profiled in a study of T cells in Graves' hyperthyroidism and ophthalmopathy. On the study more broadly: Sampling of peripheral blood happened at initial diagnosis, prior to any treatment.

Germline CDR1 and CDR2: MNHEY and SVGEGT. V dropped 6 bases and J dropped 10 bases, with 18 bases sitting between them. The CDR3 contains 13 residues. Study results and limitations: Ophthalmopathy cases were set apart from stable hyperthyroidism by a 13 V-J model.

The source material, RNA transcripts, was used to amplify TCR beta CDR3 regions. TCR CDR3 regions were first amplified by RT-PCR with HTBI primers. One entry per CDR3 protein, called by TCRdb with MiXCR from the multiplex PCR reads. The sample lists nearly 250,000 distinct CDR3 sequences; about a sixth were seen once. The PBMCs were sourced from fresh peripheral blood (around 9.9 ml). This clonotype was picked up many times. Its antigen remains unidentified. V usage is TRBV6-2 or TRBV6-3 and J usage is TRBJ2-5; weak D call: TRBD2 (6 bases). The sequence was collected from a young woman with Graves' ophthalmopathy. Sequenced sample: blood. The CDR3 coding sequence is TGTGCCAGCAGCTACGGAGGGGAGAGTGTCCAGTACTTC. Translated: CASSYGGESVQYF.